The TCR beta chain under discussion was sequenced for a study of patients and donors after allogeneic stem cell transplantation. TCRdb ran MiXCR on the RT-PCR reads and lists one entry per CDR3 protein. The table records about 74,000 distinct CDR3 sequences, 26% of them present only once. The germline V gene encodes CDR1 DFQATT and CDR2 SNEGSKA (reference sequence). This CDR3 is built from 13 residues. The V segment lost 6 bases and the J segment 8 bases; nucleotides outside the gene matches: 11. This clonotype was seen ten or more times. The sequence came from a human donor who was either an allogeneic HSCT recipient or a stem cell or donor lymphocyte infusion donor (not recorded which). It is not recorded whose cells these are; they may come from a transplant donor. Sequenced input: blood, either unsorted or a sorted T cell fraction (not recorded which). The V gene is TRBV20-1, the J gene TRBJ1-2; 8 bases agree with TRBD1. The CDR3 DNA follows: TGCAGTGCCGACCGACGGACAGGGCGAGGCTACACCTTC. It is translated as CSADRRTGRGYTF.